This T cell receptor (beta chain) was obtained from a study of graft-versus-host responses after intestinal transplantation. General study findings and limits: The study found high graft-versus-host to host-versus-graft clonal ratios in allografts of patients with graft-donor T cell macrochimerism.

As to this clone: What it recognizes is unknown.

Repertoires were generated with immunoSEQ multiplex PCR, while TCRdb's copy carries only in-frame clones and drops some. The sample lists about 3,200 clones, more than 85% occurring once. Deletions cut 2 bases from V and 10 bases from J, with 5 bases between. Germline lookup yields CDR1 MNHEY and CDR2 SVGAGI. The CDR3 extends over 11 amino acids. The input for sequencing was bone marrow, taken more than 350 days after transplant. The sequence came from a human patient who received an intestinal transplant, so some T cells may come from the graft donor. This chain uses TRBV6-5 with TRBJ1-4; the D is unclear. The CDR3 coding sequence is TGTGCCAGCAGTTACGGGAGAAAACTGTTTTTT. This gives the protein CASSYGRKLFF.